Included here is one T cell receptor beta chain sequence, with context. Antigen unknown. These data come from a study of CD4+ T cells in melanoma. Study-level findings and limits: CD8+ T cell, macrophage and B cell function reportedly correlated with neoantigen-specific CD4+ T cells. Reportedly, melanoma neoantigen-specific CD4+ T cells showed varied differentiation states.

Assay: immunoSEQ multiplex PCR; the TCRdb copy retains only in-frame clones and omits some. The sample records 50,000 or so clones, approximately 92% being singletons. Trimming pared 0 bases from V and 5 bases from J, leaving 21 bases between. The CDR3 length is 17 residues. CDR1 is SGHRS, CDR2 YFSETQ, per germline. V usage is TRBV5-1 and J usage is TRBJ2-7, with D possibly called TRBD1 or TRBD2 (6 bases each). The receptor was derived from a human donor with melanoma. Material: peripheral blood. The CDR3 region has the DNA TGCGCCAGCAGCTTGGTGGCCCGGAGAGGGGGGTTTGACGAGCAGTACTTC. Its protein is CASSLVARRGGFDEQYF.